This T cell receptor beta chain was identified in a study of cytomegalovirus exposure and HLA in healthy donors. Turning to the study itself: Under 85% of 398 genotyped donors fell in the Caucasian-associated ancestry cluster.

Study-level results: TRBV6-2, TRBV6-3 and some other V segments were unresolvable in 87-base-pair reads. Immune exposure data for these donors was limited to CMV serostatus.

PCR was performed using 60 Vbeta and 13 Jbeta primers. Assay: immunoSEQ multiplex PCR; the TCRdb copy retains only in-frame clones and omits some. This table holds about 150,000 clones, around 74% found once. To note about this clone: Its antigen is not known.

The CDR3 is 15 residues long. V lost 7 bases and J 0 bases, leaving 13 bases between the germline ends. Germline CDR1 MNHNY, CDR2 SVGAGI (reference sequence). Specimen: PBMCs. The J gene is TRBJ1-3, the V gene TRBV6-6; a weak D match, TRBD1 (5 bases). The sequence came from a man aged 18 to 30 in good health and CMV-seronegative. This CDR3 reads CASTPRGISGNTIYF. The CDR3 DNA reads TGTGCCAGCACCCCCCGGGGGATCTCTGGAAACACCATATATTTT.